Listed below are T cell receptor beta chains from one sample, sequenced in a study of blood T cells in healthy people across ages. TCRdb reprocessed the 5' RACE reads with MiXCR, giving one entry per CDR3 protein. This table has about 1.6 million distinct CDR3 sequences, almost 35% appearing once. Sample: blood. Receptors were obtained from a woman in her twenties or thirties in good health. The CDR3 runs from the conserved cysteine through the conserved F or W. Fields, in order: clone size, J gene, CDR3 length, D gene, V gene, CDR3 protein, CDR3 DNA. D genes are given only for firm matches. Size is omitted from some rows. Given values are once, few, many or a class for expanded clones.

- | TRBJ2-5 | 13 | - | TRBV5-1 | CASSLEARGAQYF | TGCGCCAGCAGCTTGGAGGCCCGTGGGGCCCAGTACTTC
- | TRBJ2-3 | 12 | - | TRBV10-2 | CGSGRSTDTQYF | TGCGGCAGCGGAAGGAGCACAGATACGCAGTATTTT
- | TRBJ1-4 | 13 | - | TRBV27 | CASRDYNNEKLFF | TGTGCCAGTCGGGACTATAATAATGAAAAACTGTTTTTT
- | TRBJ1-6 | 16 | - | TRBV24-1 | CATSARRRERESPLHF | TGTGCCACCAGTGCCCGCCGGAGGGAAAGGGAGTCACCCCTCCACTTT
many | TRBJ2-1 | 15 | - | TRBV28 | CASTTGSHSYNEQFF | TGTGCCAGCACCACCGGGAGTCACTCCTACAATGAGCAGTTCTTC
few | TRBJ2-7 | 14 | TRBD1 | TRBV9 | CASSAHGTDYEQYF | TGTGCCAGCAGCGCCCACGGGACAGACTACGAGCAGTACTTC
- | TRBJ2-3 | 14 | TRBD1 | TRBV20-1 | CSAEGTGSIDTQYF | TGCAGTGCTGAAGGGACAGGGAGCATCGATACGCAGTATTTT
- | TRBJ1-1 | 11 | TRBD1 | TRBV28 | CASSRTGEACF | TGTGCCAGCAGTAGGACAGGCGAAGCTTGCTTT
many | TRBJ2-3 | 15 | - | TRBV5-1 | CASSPGALRTDTQYF | TGCGCCAGCAGCCCAGGGGCCCTTCGGACAGATACGCAGTATTTT
- | TRBJ2-2 | 17 | - | TRBV27 | CASSSLPGQLNTGGLFF | TGTGCCAGCAGTTCTCTACCGGGACAGCTCAACACCGGGGGGCTGTTTTTT
- | TRBJ1-1 | 15 | - | TRBV3-1 | CASSHGRVQSTEAFF | TGTGCCAGCAGCCACGGGAGGGTACAGAGCACTGAAGCTTTCTTT
many | TRBJ2-1 | 14 | TRBD1 | TRBV29-1 | CSLTGGGSYNEQFF | TGCAGCTTAACAGGGGGTGGATCCTACAATGAGCAGTTCTTC
- | TRBJ2-7 | 14 | TRBD1 | TRBV4-1 | CASAGTPDRGEQYF | TGCGCCAGCGCAGGGACTCCCGACAGGGGTGAGCAGTACTTC
- | TRBJ2-5 | 15 | TRBD2 | TRBV15 | CATSSRTSLAETQYF | TGTGCCACCAGCAGCCGGACTAGTTTGGCTGAGACCCAGTACTTC
- | TRBJ2-7 | 15 | TRBD1 | TRBV6-6 | CASSYPPGGTYEQYF | TGTGCCAGCAGTTACCCCCCAGGGGGAACCTACGAGCAGTACTTC
- | TRBJ1-5 | 14 | TRBD1 | TRBV18 | CASSPGTAQEPQHF | TGTGCCAGCTCCCCCGGGACAGCCCAGGAGCCCCAGCATTTT
once | TRBJ1-4 | 16 | - | TRBV7-9 | CASSLAEGATNEKLFF | TGTGCCAGCAGCTTAGCGGAAGGGGCAACTAATGAAAAACTGTTTTTT
- | TRBJ2-5 | 12 | - | TRBV27 | CASGSTTGTQYF | TGTGCCAGCGGGTCCACGACGGGGACCCAGTACTTC
- | TRBJ2-1 | 17 | TRBD2 | TRBV6-6 | CASSCTSGRGSYNEQFF | TGTGCCAGCAGTTGCACTAGCGGGAGGGGTTCCTACAATGAGCAGTTCTTC